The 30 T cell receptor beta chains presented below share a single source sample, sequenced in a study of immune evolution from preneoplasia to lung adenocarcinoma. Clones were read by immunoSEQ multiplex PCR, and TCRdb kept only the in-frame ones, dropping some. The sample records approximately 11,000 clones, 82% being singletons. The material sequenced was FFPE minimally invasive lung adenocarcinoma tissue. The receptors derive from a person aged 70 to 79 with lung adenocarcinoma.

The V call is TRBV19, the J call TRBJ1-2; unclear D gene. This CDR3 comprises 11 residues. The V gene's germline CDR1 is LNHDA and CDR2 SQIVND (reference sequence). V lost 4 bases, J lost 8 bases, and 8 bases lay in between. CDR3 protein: CASSKLSGYTF. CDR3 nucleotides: TGTGCCAGTAGTAAGCTAAGCGGCTACACCTTC.

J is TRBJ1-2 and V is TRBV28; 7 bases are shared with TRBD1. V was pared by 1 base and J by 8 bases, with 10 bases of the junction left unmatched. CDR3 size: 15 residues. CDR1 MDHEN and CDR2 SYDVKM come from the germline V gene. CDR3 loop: CASSLYQGEGGGYTF. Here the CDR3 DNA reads TGTGCCAGCAGTTTATATCAGGGGGAAGGAGGAGGCTACACCTTC.

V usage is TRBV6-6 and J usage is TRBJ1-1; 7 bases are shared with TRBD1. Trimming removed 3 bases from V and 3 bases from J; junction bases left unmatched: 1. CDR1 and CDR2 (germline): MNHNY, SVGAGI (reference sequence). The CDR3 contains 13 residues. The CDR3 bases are TGTGCCAGCAGTTATACAGGGGACACTGAAGCTTTCTTT. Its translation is CASSYTGDTEAFF.

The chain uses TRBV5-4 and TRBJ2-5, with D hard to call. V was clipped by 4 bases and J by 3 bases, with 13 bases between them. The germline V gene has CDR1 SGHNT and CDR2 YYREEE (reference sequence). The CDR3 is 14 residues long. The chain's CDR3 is CASSPPSSKETQYF. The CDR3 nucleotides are TGTGCCAGCAGCCCCCCGAGTAGCAAAGAGACCCAGTACTTC.

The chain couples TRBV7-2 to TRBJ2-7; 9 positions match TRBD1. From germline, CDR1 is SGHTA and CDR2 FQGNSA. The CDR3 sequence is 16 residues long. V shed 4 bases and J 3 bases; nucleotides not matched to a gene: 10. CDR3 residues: CASSSYRGRRVYEQYF. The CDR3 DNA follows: TGTGCCAGCAGCTCCTACAGGGGGCGCAGGGTCTACGAGCAGTACTTC.

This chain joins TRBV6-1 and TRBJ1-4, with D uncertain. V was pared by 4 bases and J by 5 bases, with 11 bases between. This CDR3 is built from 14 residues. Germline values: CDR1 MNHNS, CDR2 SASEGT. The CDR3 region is CASSASLANEKLFF. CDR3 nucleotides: TGTGCCAGCAGTGCATCATTAGCAAATGAAAAACTGTTTTTT.

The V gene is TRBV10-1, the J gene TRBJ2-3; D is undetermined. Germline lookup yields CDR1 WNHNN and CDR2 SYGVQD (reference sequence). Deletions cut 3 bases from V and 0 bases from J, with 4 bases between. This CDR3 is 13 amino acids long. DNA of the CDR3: TGCGCCAGCAGTGAATGGAGCACAGATACGCAGTATTTT. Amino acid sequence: CASSEWSTDTQYF.

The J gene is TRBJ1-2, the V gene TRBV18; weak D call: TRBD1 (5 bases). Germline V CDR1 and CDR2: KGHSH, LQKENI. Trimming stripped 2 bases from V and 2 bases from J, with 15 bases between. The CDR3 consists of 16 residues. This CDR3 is CASSPLLDSANYGYTF. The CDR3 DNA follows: TGTGCCAGCTCACCATTACTAGACAGTGCGAACTATGGCTACACCTTC. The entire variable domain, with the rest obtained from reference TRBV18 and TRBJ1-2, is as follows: NAGVMQNPRHLVRRRGQEARLRCSPMKGHSHVYWYRQLPEEGLKFMVYLQKENIIDESGMPKERFSAEFPKEGPSILRIQQVVRGDSAAYFCASSPLLDSANYGYTFGSGTRLTVV.

This CDR3 is CASSPPPTETKGETQYF. CDR3 DNA: TGTGCCAGCAGCCCCCCCCCGACGGAGACGAAAGGGGAGACCCAGTACTTC. This chain links TRBV7-3 with TRBJ2-5, with D hard to call. The germline gives CDR1 SGHTA, CDR2 FQGTGA. Trimming took 5 bases from V and 5 from J, leaving 24 bases between them. The CDR3 is made up of 17 amino acids.

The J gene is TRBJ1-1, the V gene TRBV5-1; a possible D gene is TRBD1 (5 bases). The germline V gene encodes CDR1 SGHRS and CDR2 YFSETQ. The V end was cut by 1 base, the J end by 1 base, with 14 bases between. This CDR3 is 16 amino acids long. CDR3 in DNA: TGCGCCAGCAGCTTGCGTCGGGGCGCGGGGAACACTGAAGCTTTCTTT. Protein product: CASSLRRGAGNTEAFF.

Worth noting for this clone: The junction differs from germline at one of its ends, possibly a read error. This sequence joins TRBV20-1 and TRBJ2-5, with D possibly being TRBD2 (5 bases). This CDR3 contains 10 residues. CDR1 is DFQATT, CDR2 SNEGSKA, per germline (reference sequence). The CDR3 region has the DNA TGCAGTACTAGTGGGGTGACCCAGTACTTC. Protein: CSTSGVTQYF.

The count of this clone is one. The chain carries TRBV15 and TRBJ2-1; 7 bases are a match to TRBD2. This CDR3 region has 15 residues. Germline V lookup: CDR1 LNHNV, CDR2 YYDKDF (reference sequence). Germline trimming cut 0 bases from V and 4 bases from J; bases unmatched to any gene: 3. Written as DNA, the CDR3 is TGTGCCACCAGCAGAGAGGGACTACCTTACAATGAGCAGTTCTTC. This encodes CATSREGLPYNEQFF.

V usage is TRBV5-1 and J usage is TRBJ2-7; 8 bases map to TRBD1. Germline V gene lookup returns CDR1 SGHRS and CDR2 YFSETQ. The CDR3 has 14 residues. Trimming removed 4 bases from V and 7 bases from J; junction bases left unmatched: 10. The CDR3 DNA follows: TGCGCCAGCAGCCTCCGACAGGGGACGTTGGAGCAGTACTTC. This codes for CASSLRQGTLEQYF. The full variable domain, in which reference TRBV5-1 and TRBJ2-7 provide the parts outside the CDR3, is KAGVTQTPRYLIKTRGQQVTLSCSPISGHRSVSWYQQTPGQGLQFLFEYFSETQRNKGNFPGRFSGRQFSNSRSEMNVSTLELGDSALYLCASSLRQGTLEQYFGPGTRLTVT.

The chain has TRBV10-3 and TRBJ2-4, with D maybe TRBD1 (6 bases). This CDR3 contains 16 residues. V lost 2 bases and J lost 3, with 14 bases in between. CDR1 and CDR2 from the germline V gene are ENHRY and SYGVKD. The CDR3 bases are TGTGCCATCAGTGAGATGACAGGAGAGGACAAAAACATTCAGTACTTC. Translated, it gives CAISEMTGEDKNIQYF.

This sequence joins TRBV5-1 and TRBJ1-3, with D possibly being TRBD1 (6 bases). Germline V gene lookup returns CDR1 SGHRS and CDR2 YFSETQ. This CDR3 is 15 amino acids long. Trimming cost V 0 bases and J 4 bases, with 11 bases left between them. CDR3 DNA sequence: TGCGCCAGCAGCTTGGCTCGTGACAGGGGAAACACCATATATTTT. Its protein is CASSLARDRGNTIYF.

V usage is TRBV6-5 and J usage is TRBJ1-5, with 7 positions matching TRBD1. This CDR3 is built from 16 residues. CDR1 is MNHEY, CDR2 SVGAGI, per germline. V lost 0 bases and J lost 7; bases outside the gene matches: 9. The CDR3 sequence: CASSYSRQGGGQPQHF. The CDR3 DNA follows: TGTGCCAGCAGTTACTCGAGACAGGGTGGGGGACAGCCCCAGCATTTT.

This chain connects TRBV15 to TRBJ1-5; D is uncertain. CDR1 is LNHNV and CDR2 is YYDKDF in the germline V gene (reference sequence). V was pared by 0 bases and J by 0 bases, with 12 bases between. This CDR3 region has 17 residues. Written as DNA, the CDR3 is TGTGCCACCAGCAGAGAGCAGGCGGGGTTTAGCAATCAGCCCCAGCATTTT. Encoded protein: CATSREQAGFSNQPQHF.

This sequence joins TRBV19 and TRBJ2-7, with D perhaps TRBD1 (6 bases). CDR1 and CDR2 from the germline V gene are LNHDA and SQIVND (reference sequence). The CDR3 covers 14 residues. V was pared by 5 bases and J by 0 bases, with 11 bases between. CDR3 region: CASSVQGSSYEQYF. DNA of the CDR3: TGTGCCAGTAGTGTCCAGGGGAGCTCCTACGAGCAGTACTTC.

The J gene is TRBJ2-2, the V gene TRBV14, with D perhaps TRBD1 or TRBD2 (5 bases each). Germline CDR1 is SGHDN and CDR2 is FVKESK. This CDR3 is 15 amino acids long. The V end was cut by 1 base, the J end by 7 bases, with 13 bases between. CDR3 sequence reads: CASSQGQRWGGELFF. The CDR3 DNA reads TGTGCCAGCAGCCAAGGACAGCGGTGGGGCGGGGAGCTGTTTTTT.

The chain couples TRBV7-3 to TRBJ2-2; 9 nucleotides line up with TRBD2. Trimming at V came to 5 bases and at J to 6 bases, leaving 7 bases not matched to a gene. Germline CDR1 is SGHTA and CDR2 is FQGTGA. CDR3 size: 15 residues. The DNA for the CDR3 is TGTGCCAGCAGCGTTAGCGGGGGAGAGGCCGGGGAGCTGTTTTTT. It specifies CASSVSGGEAGELFF. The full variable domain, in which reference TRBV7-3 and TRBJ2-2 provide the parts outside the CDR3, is GAGVSQTPSNKVTEKGKYVELRCDPISGHTALYWYRQSLGQGPEFLIYFQGTGAADDSGLPNDRFFAVRPEGSVSTLKIQRTERGDSAVYLCASSVSGGEAGELFFGEGSRLTVL.

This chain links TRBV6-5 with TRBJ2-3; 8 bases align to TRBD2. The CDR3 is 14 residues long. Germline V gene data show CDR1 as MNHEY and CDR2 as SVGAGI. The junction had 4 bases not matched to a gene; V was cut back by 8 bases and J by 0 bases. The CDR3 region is CASRAGDSTDTQYF. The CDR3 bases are TGTGCCAGCCGAGCGGGAGACAGCACAGATACGCAGTATTTT.

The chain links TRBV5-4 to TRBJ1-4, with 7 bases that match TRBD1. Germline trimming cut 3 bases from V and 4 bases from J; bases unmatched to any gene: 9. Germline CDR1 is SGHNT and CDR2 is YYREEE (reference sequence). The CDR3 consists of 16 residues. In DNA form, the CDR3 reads TGTGCCAGCAGCTCAGGGGGGGGTGGAAGTAATGAAAAACTGTTTTTT. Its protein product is CASSSGGGGSNEKLFF.

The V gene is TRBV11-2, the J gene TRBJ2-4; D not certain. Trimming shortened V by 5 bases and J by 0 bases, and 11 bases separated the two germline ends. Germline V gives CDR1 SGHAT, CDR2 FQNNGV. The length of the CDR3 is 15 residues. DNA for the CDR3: TGTGCCAGCAGCCCCATCGATCTAGCCAAAAACATTCAGTACTTC. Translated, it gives CASSPIDLAKNIQYF.

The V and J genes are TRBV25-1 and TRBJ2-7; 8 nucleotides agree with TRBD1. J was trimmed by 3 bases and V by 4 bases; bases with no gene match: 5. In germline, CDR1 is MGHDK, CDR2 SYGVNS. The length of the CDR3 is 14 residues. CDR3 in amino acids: CASSGTGTGYEQYF. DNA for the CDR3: TGTGCCAGCAGTGGGACAGGGACGGGCTACGAGCAGTACTTC.

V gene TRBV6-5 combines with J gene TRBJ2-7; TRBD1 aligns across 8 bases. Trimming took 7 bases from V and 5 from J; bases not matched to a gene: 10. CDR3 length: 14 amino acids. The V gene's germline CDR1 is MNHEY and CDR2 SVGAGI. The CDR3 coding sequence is TGTGCCAGCATTCAGACAGGGGATATCCACGAGCAGTACTTC. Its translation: CASIQTGDIHEQYF.

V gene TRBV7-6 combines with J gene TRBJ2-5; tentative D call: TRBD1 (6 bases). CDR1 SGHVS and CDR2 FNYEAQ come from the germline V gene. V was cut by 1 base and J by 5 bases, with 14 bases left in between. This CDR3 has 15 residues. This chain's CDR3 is CASSLVSAGQETQYF. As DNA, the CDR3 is TGTGCCAGCAGCTTAGTCTCCGCAGGACAGGAGACCCAGTACTTC. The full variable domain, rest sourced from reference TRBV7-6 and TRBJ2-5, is GAGVSQSPRYKVTKRGQDVALRCDPISGHVSLYWYRQALGQGPEFLTYFNYEAQQDKSGLPNDRFSAERPEGSISTLTIQRTEQRDSAMYRCASSLVSAGQETQYFGPGTRLLVL.

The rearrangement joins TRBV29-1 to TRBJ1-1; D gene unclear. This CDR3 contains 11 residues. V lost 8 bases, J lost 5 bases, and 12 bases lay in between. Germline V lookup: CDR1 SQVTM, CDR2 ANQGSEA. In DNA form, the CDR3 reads TGCAGCATCCCGGGTGTGACTGAAGCTTTCTTT. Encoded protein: CSIPGVTEAFF. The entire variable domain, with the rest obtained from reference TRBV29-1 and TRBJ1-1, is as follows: SAVISQKPSRDICQRGTSLTIQCQVDSQVTMMFWYRQQPGQSLTLIATANQGSEATYESGFVIDKFPISRPNLTFSTLTVSNMSPEDSSIYLCSIPGVTEAFFGQGTRLTVV.

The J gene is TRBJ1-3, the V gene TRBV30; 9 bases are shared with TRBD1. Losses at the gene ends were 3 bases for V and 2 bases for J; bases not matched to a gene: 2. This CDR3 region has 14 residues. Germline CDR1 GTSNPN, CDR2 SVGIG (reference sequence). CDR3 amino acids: CAWSRTGAGNTIYF. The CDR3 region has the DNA TGTGCCTGGAGCCGGACAGGGGCTGGAAACACCATATATTTT.

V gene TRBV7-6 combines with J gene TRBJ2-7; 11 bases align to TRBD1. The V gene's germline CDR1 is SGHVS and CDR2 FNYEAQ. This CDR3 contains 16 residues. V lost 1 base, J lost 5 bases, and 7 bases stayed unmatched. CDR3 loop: CASSLGGQGALDEQYF. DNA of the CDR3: TGTGCCAGCAGCTTAGGCGGACAGGGGGCGCTGGACGAGCAGTACTTC.

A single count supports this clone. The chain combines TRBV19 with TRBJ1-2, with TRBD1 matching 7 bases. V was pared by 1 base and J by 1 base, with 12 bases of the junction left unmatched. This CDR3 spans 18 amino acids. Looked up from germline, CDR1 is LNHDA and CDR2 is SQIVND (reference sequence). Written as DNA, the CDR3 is TGTGCCAGTAGTATAGGACTACCCGGGACAGAAGTTAACTATGGCTACACCTTC. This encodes CASSIGLPGTEVNYGYTF.